The rows below give T cell receptor beta chains drawn from one sample of a study of brain T cells in children with intractable seizures. This table comes from immunoSEQ multiplex PCR, and its TCRdb copy is limited to in-frame clones, with some not included. Found here are some 20,000 clones, around 94% of them singletons; the top ten hold 5% to 7%. The sample consisted of peripheral blood, taken at surgery. These receptors originate from a boy aged 10-17 years with focal cortical dysplasia and intractable seizures. Each CDR3 is given with its conserved first and last residue. D genes are given only for firm matches. Only part of the rows carry a size: once, few, many, or a class if the clone is expanded.

size: NA
J: TRBJ2-5
D: TRBD1
V: TRBV5-4
CDR3: CASSLGGQGRETQYF
DNA: TGTGCCAGCAGCTTGGGGGGACAGGGGCGGGAGACCCAGTACTTC

size: once
J: TRBJ2-7
D: TRBD1
V: TRBV5-1
CDR3: CASSTWTGEVYEQYF
DNA: TGCGCCAGCAGCACCTGGACAGGGGAAGTCTACGAGCAGTACTTC

size: NA
J: TRBJ1-5
D: NA
V: TRBV12-3/TRBV12-4
CDR3: CASSYHNQPQHF
DNA: TGTGCCAGCAGTTACCACAATCAGCCCCAGCATTTT

size: NA
J: TRBJ2-7
D: NA
V: TRBV4-1
CDR3: CASSLILANSYEQYF
DNA: TGCGCCAGCAGCCTGATCCTAGCGAACTCCTACGAGCAGTACTTC

size: NA
J: TRBJ2-5
D: TRBD1
V: TRBV11-2
CDR3: CASSAGTVAETQYF
DNA: TGTGCCAGCAGCGCCGGGACAGTGGCGGAGACCCAGTACTTC

size: once
J: TRBJ1-2
D: NA
V: TRBV5-4
CDR3: CASSLFPGEIGGYTF
DNA: TGTGCCAGCAGCTTGTTTCCCGGGGAAATCGGTGGCTACACCTTC

size: NA
J: TRBJ1-2
D: NA
V: TRBV18
CDR3: CASSVGRTYGYTF
DNA: TGTGCCAGCTCAGTGGGACGGACCTATGGCTACACCTTC

size: NA
J: TRBJ2-3
D: NA
V: TRBV7-9
CDR3: CASRDSTDTQYF
DNA: TGTGCCAGCAGGGATTCCACAGATACGCAGTATTTT

size: NA
J: TRBJ2-2
D: TRBD2
V: TRBV5-1
CDR3: CASTIVAGAVTGELFF
DNA: TGCGCCAGCACCATTGTAGCGGGGGCCGTTACCGGGGAGCTGTTTTTT

size: NA
J: TRBJ1-3
D: NA
V: TRBV6-5
CDR3: CASSYSIGSGNTIYF
DNA: TGTGCCAGCAGTTACTCGATCGGCTCTGGAAACACCATATATTTT

size: NA
J: TRBJ2-1
D: NA
V: TRBV9
CDR3: CASSVDSAGAYNEQFF
DNA: TGTGCCAGCAGCGTAGATTCGGCGGGTGCCTACAATGAGCAGTTCTTC

size: NA
J: TRBJ2-7
D: NA
V: TRBV27
CDR3: CASSSDGGYEQYF
DNA: TGTGCCAGCAGTTCCGACGGAGGATACGAGCAGTACTTC

size: NA
J: TRBJ1-1
D: NA
V: TRBV3-1/TRBV3-2
CDR3: CASSQPGSKGWNTEAFF
DNA: TGTGCCAGCAGCCAACCAGGGTCCAAGGGATGGAACACTGAAGCTTTCTTT

size: NA
J: TRBJ1-2
D: TRBD1
V: TRBV10-3
CDR3: CATQRDRGSPGYTF
DNA: TGTGCCACGCAGCGGGACAGGGGGAGTCCTGGCTACACCTTC

size: NA
J: TRBJ1-1
D: NA
V: TRBV9
CDR3: CASSVGGAPPGLNTEAFF
DNA: TGTGCCAGCAGCGTAGGGGGGGCTCCGCCCGGTCTAAACACTGAAGCTTTCTTT

size: NA
J: TRBJ2-7
D: NA
V: TRBV4-1
CDR3: CASSAEKASHEQYF
DNA: TGCGCCAGCAGCGCAGAAAAAGCAAGCCACGAGCAGTACTTC

size: NA
J: TRBJ2-1
D: NA
V: TRBV3-1/TRBV3-2
CDR3: CASSQAPNSYNEQFF
DNA: TGTGCCAGCAGCCAAGCTCCCAACTCCTACAATGAGCAGTTCTTC

size: once
J: TRBJ1-1
D: TRBD1
V: TRBV19
CDR3: CASSPGQKRNTEAFF
DNA: TGTGCCAGTAGTCCGGGACAGAAGAGGAACACTGAAGCTTTCTTT

size: NA
J: TRBJ1-1
D: NA
V: TRBV5-4
CDR3: CASSYSLRTATEAFF
DNA: TGTGCCAGCAGTTACTCCCTACGGACAGCAACTGAAGCTTTCTTT

size: NA
J: TRBJ1-5
D: NA
V: TRBV28
CDR3: CASSLQGISNQPQHF
DNA: TGTGCCAGCAGTTTGCAGGGAATTAGCAATCAGCCCCAGCATTTT

size: NA
J: TRBJ2-6
D: NA
V: TRBV10-3
CDR3: CAISESPHKAGGANVLTF
DNA: TGTGCCATCAGTGAGTCTCCACACAAGGCGGGGGGGGCCAACGTCCTGACTTTC

size: NA
J: TRBJ1-3
D: NA
V: TRBV7-9
CDR3: CASSPWTDGNTIYF
DNA: TGTGCCAGCAGCCCTTGGACAGACGGAAACACCATATATTTT

size: NA
J: TRBJ1-1
D: NA
V: TRBV7-9
CDR3: CASSVTASTEAFF
DNA: TGTGCCAGCAGCGTGACTGCGAGCACTGAAGCTTTCTTT

size: NA
J: TRBJ2-2
D: NA
V: TRBV29-1
CDR3: CSVGRPNTGELFF
DNA: TGCAGCGTGGGGCGACCGAACACCGGGGAGCTGTTTTTT

size: NA
J: TRBJ1-1
D: NA
V: TRBV6-1
CDR3: CASSVAASTEAFF
DNA: TGTGCCAGCAGTGTAGCCGCGAGCACTGAAGCTTTCTTT

size: NA
J: TRBJ1-4
D: NA
V: TRBV21-1
CDR3: CASNLKPGPAPSSSYEKLFF
DNA: TGTGCCAGCAACCTGAAACCCGGGCCCGCCCCGAGTTCCAGCTACGAAAAACTGTTTTTT

size: NA
J: TRBJ2-7
D: TRBD1
V: TRBV18
CDR3: CASSERDRVDEQYF
DNA: TGTGCCAGCTCAGAGAGGGACAGGGTCGACGAGCAGTACTTC

size: NA
J: TRBJ2-5
D: NA
V: TRBV7-7
CDR3: CASSLGTPWETQYF
DNA: TGTGCCAGCAGCTTAGGGACTCCGTGGGAGACCCAGTACTTC

size: few
J: TRBJ1-4
D: NA
V: TRBV5-1
CDR3: CASSPGVGDPTNEKLFF
DNA: TGCGCCAGCAGCCCCGGCGTGGGGGACCCAACTAATGAAAAACTGTTTTTT

size: NA
J: TRBJ2-3
D: NA
V: TRBV23-1
CDR3: CASRTGDTQYF
DNA: TGCGCCAGCAGGACGGGAGATACGCAGTATTTT

size: NA
J: TRBJ2-3
D: TRBD1
V: TRBV11-3
CDR3: CASSLGDRAASTDTQYF
DNA: TGTGCCAGCAGCTTAGGAGACAGGGCCGCTAGCACAGATACGCAGTATTTT

size: NA
J: TRBJ1-5
D: NA
V: TRBV28
CDR3: CASMLLGLNQPQHF
DNA: TGTGCCAGCATGCTTTTGGGGCTAAATCAGCCCCAGCATTTT

size: NA
J: TRBJ1-6
D: NA
V: TRBV3-1/TRBV3-2
CDR3: CASSHGRANSPLHF
DNA: TGTGCCAGCAGCCATGGCAGAGCAAATTCACCCCTCCACTTT